A single sample gave rise to the 7 T cell receptor beta chains below, sequenced in a study of early T cells in non-severe SARS-CoV-2 infection. TCRdb processed the 5' RACE reads anew with MiXCR; each CDR3 protein has one entry. The profile shows around 88,000 distinct CDR3 sequences, over 13% of them singletons. Sequences were obtained from whole blood. The receptors were sampled from an adult who was a healthcare worker with PCR-confirmed SARS-CoV-2 infection or an uninfected control (not recorded which).

This clonotype was counted only a few times. The chain recombines TRBV19 with TRBJ2-3; 10 positions agree with TRBD2. The CDR3 covers 14 residues. CDR1 is LNHDA and CDR2 is SQIVND in the germline V gene (reference sequence). V shed 4 bases, J shed 4 bases, and the junction held 2 bases outside the gene matches. Written as DNA, the CDR3 is TGTGCCAGTAGTAAAGGACTAGCGGCAGATACGCAGTATTTT. It encodes CASSKGLAADTQYF.

This clonotype was recorded a few times. This rearrangement joins TRBV7-6 to TRBJ2-3; D gene ambiguous. The CDR3 sequence is 16 residues long. V shed 5 bases and J shed 0 bases, with 15 bases lying between them. The V gene's germline CDR1 is SGHVS and CDR2 FNYEAQ. This CDR3 is CASSHRPYPSTDTQYF. The CDR3 coding sequence is TGTGCCAGCAGCCACCGACCCTACCCTAGCACAGATACGCAGTATTTT.

V and J are TRBV6-5 and TRBJ2-7, with TRBD2 matching 12 bases. V trimming: 2 bases; J trimming: 6 bases; junction bases outside the gene matches: 8. The CDR3 totals 16 residues. Germline-derived CDR1 and CDR2 are MNHEY and SVGAGI. The CDR3 DNA is TGTGCCAGCAGTTACCGCCCTAGCGGGAGGGCCTCCGAGCAGTACTTC. Translation gives CASSYRPSGRASEQYF.

This chain connects TRBV12-2 to TRBJ2-7; the table's D gene call, TRBD2, was not cross checked with the DNA. TRBV12-2 is given as a pseudogene. The CDR3 is 19 amino acids. CDR3 loop: CASRLVVADWKKVRYEQYF. The CDR3 DNA sequence: TGTGCAAGTCGCTTAGTCGTAGCGGATTGGAAAAAGGTACGGTACGAGCAGTACTTC.

The V gene is TRBV7-3, the J gene TRBJ1-1; D perhaps matches TRBD1 (6 bases). This CDR3 is built from 14 residues. Germline V gene lookup returns CDR1 SGHTA and CDR2 FQGTGA. V lost 5 bases, J lost 1 base, and 11 bases lay in between. The CDR3 sequence: CASSRRGANTEAFF. The CDR3 DNA is TGTGCCAGCAGCCGCAGGGGTGCGAACACTGAAGCTTTCTTT.

J is TRBJ2-5 and V is TRBV10-3; D gene unclear. Germline CDR1 is ENHRY and CDR2 is SYGVKD. Trimming stripped 8 bases from V and 3 bases from J, with 10 bases between. This CDR3 contains 12 residues. The CDR3 loop is CAIAGIEETQYF. In DNA, the CDR3 is TGTGCCATCGCTGGGATAGAAGAGACCCAGTACTTC.

There are a few counts of this clonotype. The J gene is TRBJ1-2, the V gene TRBV29-1; D gene uncertain. The V gene lost 3 bases and the J gene lost 2 bases, with 1 base spanning the gap. The germline gives CDR1 SQVTM, CDR2 ANQGSEA. This CDR3 has 10 amino acids. The CDR3, as DNA: TGCAGCGTTGACAACTATGGCTACACCTTC. Translated, it gives CSVDNYGYTF. The variable domain in full, completed from reference TRBV29-1 and TRBJ1-2, reads SAVISQKPSRDICQRGTSLTIQCQVDSQVTMMFWYRQQPGQSLTLIATANQGSEATYESGFVIDKFPISRPNLTFSTLTVSNMSPEDSSIYLCSVDNYGYTFGSGTRLTVV.